The clone carrying this TCR beta chain has only one observation. The data are from a study of blood T cell repertoires in COVID-19. CDR1 and CDR2 (germline): GTSNPN, SVGIG (reference sequence). The ends were cut back, 5 bases at V and 5 bases at J, with 8 bases in the middle. CDR3 length: 11 amino acids. Some clones are missing from TCRdb's copy, which holds only in-frame ones; the method was immunoSEQ multiplex PCR. The sample has 380,000 or so clones, less than 90% seen once; the top ten hold 7.1%. The sample consisted of peripheral blood. The source is a woman aged 55-70 years with COVID-19, enrolled during active disease. The chain recombines TRBV30 with TRBJ2-3, with a weak D call TRBD2 (5 bases). CDR3 sequence: CAWLAGDTQYF. CDR3 in DNA: TGTGCCTGGCTAGCAGGAGATACGCAGTATTTT. Filled out from reference TRBV30 and TRBJ2-3, the complete variable domain reads SQTIHQWPATLVQPVGSPLSLECTVEGTSNPNLYWYRQAAGRGLQLLFYSVGIGQISSEVPQNLSASRPQDRQFILSSKKLLLSDSGFYLCAWLAGDTQYFGPGTRLTVL.